The next 5 T cell receptor beta chains were all read from a single sample in a study of OX40 agonist ivuxolimab in advanced cancers. Assay: immunoSEQ multiplex PCR; the TCRdb copy retains only in-frame clones and omits some. The data contain about 65,000 clones, over 75% of them singletons. The starting material was CD4+ or CD8+ T cells sorted from blood, obtained in a trial of the OX40 agonist ivuxolimab. These receptors were collected from an adult with an advanced solid tumor such as melanoma, head and neck, liver or kidney cancer.

J is TRBJ2-7 and V is TRBV27, with D tentatively TRBD1 (6 bases). Germline lookup yields CDR1 MNHEY and CDR2 SMNVEV (reference sequence). Trimming took off 2 bases at V and 3 bases at J, with 11 bases between the two ends. The CDR3 runs 14 residues. This chain's CDR3 is CASSLQQGNYEQYF. CDR3 DNA sequence: TGTGCCAGCAGTTTACAACAGGGTAACTACGAGCAGTACTTC.

The chain carries TRBV6-6 and TRBJ1-1; TRBD1 is a possible D gene (6 bases). The CDR3 is 13 amino acids. Germline CDR1 reads MNHNY; CDR2 reads SVGAGI (reference sequence). V lost 7 bases to trimming and J lost 1 base, with 10 bases between them. CDR3 in amino acids: CASTQTGNTEAFF. The CDR3 DNA reads as TGTGCCAGCACGCAGACAGGGAACACTGAAGCTTTCTTT.

The chain employs TRBV5-3 and TRBJ1-5; the D is unclear. TRBV5-3 carries the ORF label, with uncertain function. V was trimmed by 2 bases and J by 4 bases, leaving 7 bases between them. The CDR3 has 13 residues. The CDR3: CARSLIRNQPQHF. In DNA form, the CDR3 reads TGTGCCAGAAGCTTAATCAGGAATCAGCCCCAGCATTTT.

This chain links TRBV9 with TRBJ2-3, with 15 bases that match TRBD2. The CDR3 is made up of 20 amino acids. CDR1 and CDR2 (germline): SGDLS, YYNGEE. V lost 2 bases and J lost 4; bases outside the gene matches: 14. The CDR3 sequence is CASSVGLAGGSPSGADTQYF. Here the CDR3 DNA reads TGTGCCAGCAGCGTTGGACTAGCGGGGGGGTCCCCCTCTGGGGCAGATACGCAGTATTTT.

V gene TRBV7-6 combines with J gene TRBJ2-7; D is ambiguous. The CDR3 extends over 14 amino acids. The V end lost 3 bases, the J end lost 0 bases, and 9 bases lay between the germline ends. From germline, CDR1 is SGHVS and CDR2 FNYEAQ. CDR3 loop: CASSLGGNSYEQYF. In nucleotides, the CDR3 is TGTGCCAGCAGCTTGGGTGGAAACTCCTACGAGCAGTACTTC.